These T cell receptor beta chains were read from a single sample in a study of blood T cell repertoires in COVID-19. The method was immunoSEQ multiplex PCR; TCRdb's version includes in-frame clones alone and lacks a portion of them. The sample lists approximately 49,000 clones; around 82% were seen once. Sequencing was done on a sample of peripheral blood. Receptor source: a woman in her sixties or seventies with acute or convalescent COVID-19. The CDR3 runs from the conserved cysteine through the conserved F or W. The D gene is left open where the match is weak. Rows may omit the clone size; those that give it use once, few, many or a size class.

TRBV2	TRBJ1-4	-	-	TGTGCCAGCAGCAGGGCAGGAACAACTAATGAAAAACTGTTTTTT	CASSRAGTTNEKLFF
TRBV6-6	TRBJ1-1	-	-	TGTGCCAGCAGTGGATTGGACAGCACTGAAGCTTTCTTT	CASSGLDSTEAFF
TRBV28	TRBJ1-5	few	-	TGTGCCAGCAGTTCGACTAATAGCAATCAGCCCCAGCATTTT	CASSSTNSNQPQHF
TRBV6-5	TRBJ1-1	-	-	TGTGCCAGCAGTTGGGACGCGGGGGAGGCTTTCTTT	CASSWDAGEAFF
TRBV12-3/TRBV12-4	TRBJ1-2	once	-	TGTGCCAGCAGTTCCCGGGGAAACTATGGCTACACCTTC	CASSSRGNYGYTF
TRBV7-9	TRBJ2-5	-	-	TGTGCCAGCAGCTTAGGGAGCGGTCAGACCCAGTACTTC	CASSLGSGQTQYF
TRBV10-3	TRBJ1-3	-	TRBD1	TGTGCCATCAGTGTCAATTTCTGGGGACAGAGTTCTGGAAACACCATATATTTT	CAISVNFWGQSSGNTIYF
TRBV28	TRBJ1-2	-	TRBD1	TGTGCCAGCAGCCTAGACAGGGGGCATGGCTACACCTTC	CASSLDRGHGYTF
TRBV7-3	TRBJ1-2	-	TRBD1	TGTGCCAGCAGCCCGACGACAGGGGGTGGATATGGCTACACCTTC	CASSPTTGGGYGYTF
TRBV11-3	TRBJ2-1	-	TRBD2	TGTGCCAGCAGCCCCAGTGGTAGCGGGTCCTACAATGAGCAGTTCTTC	CASSPSGSGSYNEQFF
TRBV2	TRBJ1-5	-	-	TGTGCCAGCAGGGAACAGGGCTCGCAGCCCCAGCATTTT	CASREQGSQPQHF
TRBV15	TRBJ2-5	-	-	TGTGCCACCAGCAGGAATCCGGGAGCAAAAGAGACCCAGTACTTC	CATSRNPGAKETQYF
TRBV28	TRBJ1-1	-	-	TGTGCCAGCAGTTTCCCAGGGGATAGCACTGAAGCTTTCTTT	CASSFPGDSTEAFF
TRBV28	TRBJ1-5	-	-	TGTGCCAGCAGTTTATATATAGCGCCCCAGCATTTT	CASSLYIAPQHF
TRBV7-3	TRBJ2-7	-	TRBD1	TGTGCCAGCAGCCCCGGACAGGGGCCCTACGAGCAGTACTTC	CASSPGQGPYEQYF
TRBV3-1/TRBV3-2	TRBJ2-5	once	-	TGTGCCAGCAGCCGAGCCAATGGCGGGGTGAGGGAGACCCAGTACTTC	CASSRANGGVRETQYF
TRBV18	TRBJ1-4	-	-	TGTGCCAGCTCACCACCACAGTATAATGAAAAACTGTTTTTT	CASSPPQYNEKLFF
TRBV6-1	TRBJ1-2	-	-	TGTGCCAGCAGTGATCCAGGGAGGAACTATGGCTACACCTTC	CASSDPGRNYGYTF
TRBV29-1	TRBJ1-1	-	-	TGCAGCGTCCCTAAAGGCGGGCAGCCAAACCTAGTGAACACTGAAGCTTTCTTT	CSVPKGGQPNLVNTEAFF
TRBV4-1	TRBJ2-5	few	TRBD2	TGCGCCAGCAGCCTAAGCGGGGGCCTCCTCATGGAGACCCAGTACTTC	CASSLSGGLLMETQYF
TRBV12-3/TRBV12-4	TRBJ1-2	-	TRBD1	TGTGCCAGCAGTTTATCCCGACAGGGTGGCTACACCTTC	CASSLSRQGGYTF
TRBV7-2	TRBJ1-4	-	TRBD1	TGTGCCACATCCGGGACAGCTGAAAAACTGTTTTTT	CATSGTAEKLFF
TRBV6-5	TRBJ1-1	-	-	TGTGCCAGCACCGTACCTGAGACAGATGAAGCTTTCTTT	CASTVPETDEAFF
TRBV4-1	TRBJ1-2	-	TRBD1	TGCGCCAGCAGCCAATTGACAGGGGCTCTCTATGGCTACACCTTC	CASSQLTGALYGYTF
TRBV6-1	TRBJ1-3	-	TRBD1	TGTGCCAGCAGTGTGAGGACAGGAGGCTCTGGAAACACCATATATTTT	CASSVRTGGSGNTIYF
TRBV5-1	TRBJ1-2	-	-	TGCGCCAGCAGCGGAACAGGGTCGGTAGGCTACACCTTC	CASSGTGSVGYTF
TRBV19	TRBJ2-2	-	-	TGTGCCAGTAGTATAATGGGGCTGGGGACCGGGGAGCTGTTTTTT	CASSIMGLGTGELFF
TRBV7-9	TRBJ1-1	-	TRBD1	TGTGCCATCCCGGGACAGGAAGGAATCACTGAAGCTTTCTTT	CAIPGQEGITEAFF
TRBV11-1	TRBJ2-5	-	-	TGTGCCAGCAGCTTAAGGACTCAGGGGGAGACCCAGTACTTC	CASSLRTQGETQYF
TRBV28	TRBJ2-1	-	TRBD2	TGTGCCAGCAGTTTATCCAAACTAGCGGGGGTGACTAATGAGCAGTTCTTC	CASSLSKLAGVTNEQFF
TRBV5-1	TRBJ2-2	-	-	TGCGCCAGCAGCCCGAGCTCGAACACCGGGGAGCTGTTTTTT	CASSPSSNTGELFF
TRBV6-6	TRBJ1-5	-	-	TGTGCCAGCAGTTTCCCAGGGAATCAGCCCCAGCATTTT	CASSFPGNQPQHF
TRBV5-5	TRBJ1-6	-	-	TGTGCCAGCAGCCTGGACAGACAATCACCCCTCCACTTT	CASSLDRQSPLHF
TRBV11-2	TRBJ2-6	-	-	TGTGCCAGCAGCCTCAGACAATCCTCTGGGGCCAACGTCCTGACTTTC	CASSLRQSSGANVLTF
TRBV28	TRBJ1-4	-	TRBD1	TGTGCCAGCAGACCAACAGGGGGCTTGAATGAAAAACTGTTTTTT	CASRPTGGLNEKLFF
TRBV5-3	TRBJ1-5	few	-	TGTGCCAGAAGCTTGGAGTACAGGATTTATAGCAATCAGCCCCAGCATTTT	CARSLEYRIYSNQPQHF
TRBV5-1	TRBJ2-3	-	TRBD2	TGCGCCAGCGGCCGGGGGGAGATAACAGATACGCAGTATTTT	CASGRGEITDTQYF
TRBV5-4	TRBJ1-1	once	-	TGTGCCAGCAGCTTGGGGGGGGAAGGAAACACTGAAGCTTTCTTT	CASSLGGEGNTEAFF
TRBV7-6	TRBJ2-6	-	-	TGTGCCAGCAGCTCCCCTGGAGGGGGCTACGGTAGCTCTGGGGCCAACGTCCTGACTTTC	CASSSPGGGYGSSGANVLTF
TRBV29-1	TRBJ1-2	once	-	TGCAGCGTTCAGGGCGGCAGCTATGGCTACACCTTC	CSVQGGSYGYTF
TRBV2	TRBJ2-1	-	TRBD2	TGTGCCAGCAGTACTGCGGGAGCCCCCTACAATGAGCAGTTCTTC	CASSTAGAPYNEQFF
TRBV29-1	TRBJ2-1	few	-	TGCAGCGTCGGGAGTCAGAACCGGGGGAATGAGCAGTTCTTC	CSVGSQNRGNEQFF